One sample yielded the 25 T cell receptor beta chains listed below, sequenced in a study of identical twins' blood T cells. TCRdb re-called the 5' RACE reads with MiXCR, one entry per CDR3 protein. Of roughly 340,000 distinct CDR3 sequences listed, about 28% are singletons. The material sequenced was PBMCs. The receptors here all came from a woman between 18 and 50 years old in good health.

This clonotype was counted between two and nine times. The CDR3, as DNA: TGCAGTGCTAGAGAGATAAGTATCGGCCACAATGAGCAGTTCTTC. It specifies CSAREISIGHNEQFF. The J gene is TRBJ2-1, the V gene TRBV20-1, with D unresolved. The CDR3 spans 15 residues. The V gene's germline CDR1 is DFQATT and CDR2 SNEGSKA (reference sequence). The V gene lost 0 bases and the J gene lost 5 bases, with 14 bases spanning the gap.

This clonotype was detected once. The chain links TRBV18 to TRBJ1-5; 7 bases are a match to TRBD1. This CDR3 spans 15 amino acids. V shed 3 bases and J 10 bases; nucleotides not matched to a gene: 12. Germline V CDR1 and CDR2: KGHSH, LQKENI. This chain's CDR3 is CASSPQPTGWGPQHF. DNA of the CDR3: TGTGCCAGCTCACCCCAACCGACAGGGTGGGGTCCCCAGCATTTT.

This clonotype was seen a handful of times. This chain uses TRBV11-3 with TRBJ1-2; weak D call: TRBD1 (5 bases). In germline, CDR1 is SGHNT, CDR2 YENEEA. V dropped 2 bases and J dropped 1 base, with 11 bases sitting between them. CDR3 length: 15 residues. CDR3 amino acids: CASSLTPGLNYGYTF. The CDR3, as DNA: TGTGCCAGCAGCTTAACACCAGGGCTTAACTATGGCTACACCTTC.

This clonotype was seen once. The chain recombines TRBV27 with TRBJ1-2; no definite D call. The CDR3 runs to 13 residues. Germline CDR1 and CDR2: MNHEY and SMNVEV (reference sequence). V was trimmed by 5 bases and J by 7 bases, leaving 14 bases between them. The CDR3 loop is CASSLSSSAGYTF. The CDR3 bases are TGTGCCAGCAGTCTCTCCAGTTCGGCTGGCTACACCTTC.

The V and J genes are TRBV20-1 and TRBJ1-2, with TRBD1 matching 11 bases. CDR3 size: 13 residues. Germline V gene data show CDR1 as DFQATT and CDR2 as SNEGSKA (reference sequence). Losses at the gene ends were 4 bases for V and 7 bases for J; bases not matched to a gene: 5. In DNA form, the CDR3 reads TGCAGTGCTACGGACAGGGGGCCGGGTGGCTACACCTTC. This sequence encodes CSATDRGPGGYTF.

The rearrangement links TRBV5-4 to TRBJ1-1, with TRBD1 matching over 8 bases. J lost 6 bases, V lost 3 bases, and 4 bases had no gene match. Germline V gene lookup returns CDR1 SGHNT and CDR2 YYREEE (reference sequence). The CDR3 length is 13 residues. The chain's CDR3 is CASSWTGSAEAFF. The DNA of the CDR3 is TGTGCCAGCAGCTGGACAGGGTCTGCTGAAGCTTTCTTT.

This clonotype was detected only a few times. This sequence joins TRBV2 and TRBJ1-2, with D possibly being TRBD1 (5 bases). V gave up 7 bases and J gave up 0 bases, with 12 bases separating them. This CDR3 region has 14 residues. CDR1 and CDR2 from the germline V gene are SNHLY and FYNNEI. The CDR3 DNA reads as TGTGCCAGCAACAAGGGGTCTGCTAACTATGGCTACACCTTC. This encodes CASNKGSANYGYTF.

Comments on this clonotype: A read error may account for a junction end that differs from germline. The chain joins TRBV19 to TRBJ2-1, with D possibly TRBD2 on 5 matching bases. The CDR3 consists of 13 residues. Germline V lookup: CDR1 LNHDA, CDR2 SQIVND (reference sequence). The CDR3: CASSESPYNEQFF. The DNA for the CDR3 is TGCGCCAGTAGCGAGTCCCCCTACAATGAGCAGTTCTTC.

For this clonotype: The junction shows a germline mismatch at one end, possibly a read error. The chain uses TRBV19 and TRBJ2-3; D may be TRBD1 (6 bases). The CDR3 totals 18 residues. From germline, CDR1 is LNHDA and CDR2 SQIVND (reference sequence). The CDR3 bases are TGTGTCAGTAGTATCCCTTTTGCGGGCGAGGGGGTTCCAGATACGCAGTATTTT. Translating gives CVSSIPFAGEGVPDTQYF.

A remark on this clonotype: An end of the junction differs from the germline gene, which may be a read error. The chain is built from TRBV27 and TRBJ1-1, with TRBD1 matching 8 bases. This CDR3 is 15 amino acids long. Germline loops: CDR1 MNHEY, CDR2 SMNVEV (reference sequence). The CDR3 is CASSWTGRFNTGAFF. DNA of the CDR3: TGTGCCAGCAGTTGGACAGGGAGATTTAACACTGGAGCTTTCTTT.

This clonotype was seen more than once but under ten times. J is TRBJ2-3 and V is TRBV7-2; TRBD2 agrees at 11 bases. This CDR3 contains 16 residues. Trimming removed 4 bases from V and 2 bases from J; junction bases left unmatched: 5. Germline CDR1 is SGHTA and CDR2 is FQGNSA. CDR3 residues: CASSSETSGNTDTQYF. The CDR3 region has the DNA TGTGCCAGCAGCTCCGAGACTAGCGGGAACACAGATACGCAGTATTTT.

CDR3 region: CASSYGGVSYEQYF. In DNA, the CDR3 is TGTGCCAGCAGTTACGGGGGAGTCTCCTACGAGCAGTACTTC. The chain has TRBV6-5 and TRBJ2-7, with D possibly being TRBD1 or TRBD2 (5 bases each). This CDR3 has 14 amino acids. CDR1 is MNHEY, CDR2 SVGAGI, per germline. V lost 2 bases to trimming and J lost 0 bases, with 8 bases between them.

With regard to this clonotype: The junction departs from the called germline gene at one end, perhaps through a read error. In nucleotides, the CDR3 is TGTGCCAGCAGGCCGGGACGGATCTACGATGAGCAGTTCTTC. It yields the protein CASRPGRIYDEQFF. The rearrangement uses TRBV6-2 or TRBV6-3 and TRBJ2-1; D tentatively reads TRBD1 or TRBD2 (5 bases each). Looked up from germline, CDR1 is MNHEY and CDR2 is SVGEGT. This CDR3 comprises 14 residues.

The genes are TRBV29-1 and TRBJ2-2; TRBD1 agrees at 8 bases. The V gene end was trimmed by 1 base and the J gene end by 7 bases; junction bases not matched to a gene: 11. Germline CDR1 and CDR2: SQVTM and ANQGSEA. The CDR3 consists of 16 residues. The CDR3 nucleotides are TGCAGCGTTGAAGCGGGGGCAGGGGGCCATGGCGGGGAGCTGTTTTTT. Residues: CSVEAGAGGHGGELFF.

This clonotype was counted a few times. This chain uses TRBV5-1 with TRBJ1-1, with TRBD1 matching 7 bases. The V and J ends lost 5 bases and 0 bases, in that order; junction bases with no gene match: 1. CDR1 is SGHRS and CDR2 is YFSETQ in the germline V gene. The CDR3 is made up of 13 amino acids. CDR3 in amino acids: CASSGQVNTEAFF. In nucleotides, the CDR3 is TGCGCCAGCAGTGGACAGGTGAACACTGAAGCTTTCTTT.

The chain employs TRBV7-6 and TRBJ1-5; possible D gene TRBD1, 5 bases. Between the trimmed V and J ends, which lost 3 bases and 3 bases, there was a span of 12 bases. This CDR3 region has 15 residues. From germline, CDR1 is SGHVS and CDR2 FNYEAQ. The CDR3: CASSFNSGDNQPQHF. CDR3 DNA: TGTGCCAGCAGCTTCAATTCGGGGGACAATCAGCCCCAGCATTTT.

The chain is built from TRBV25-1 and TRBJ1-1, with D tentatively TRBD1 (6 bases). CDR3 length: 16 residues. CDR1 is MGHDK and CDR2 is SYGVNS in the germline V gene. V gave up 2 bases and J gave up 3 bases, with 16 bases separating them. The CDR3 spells CASSEEGGLEDTEAFF. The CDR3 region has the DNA TGTGCCAGCAGTGAAGAAGGGGGGCTAGAGGACACTGAAGCTTTCTTT. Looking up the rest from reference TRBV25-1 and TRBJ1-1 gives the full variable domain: EADIYQTPRYLVIGTGKKITLECSQTMGHDKMYWYQQDPGMELHLIHYSYGVNSTEKGDLSSESTVSRIRTEHFPLTLESARPSHTSQYLCASSEEGGLEDTEAFFGQGTRLTVV.

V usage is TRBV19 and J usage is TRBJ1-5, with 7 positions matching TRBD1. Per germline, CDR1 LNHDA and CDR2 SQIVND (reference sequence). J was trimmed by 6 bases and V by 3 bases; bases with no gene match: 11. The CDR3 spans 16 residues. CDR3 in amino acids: CASSIARRQGSQPQHF. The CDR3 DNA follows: TGTGCCAGTAGTATCGCCCGTCGACAGGGCTCTCAGCCCCAGCATTTT.

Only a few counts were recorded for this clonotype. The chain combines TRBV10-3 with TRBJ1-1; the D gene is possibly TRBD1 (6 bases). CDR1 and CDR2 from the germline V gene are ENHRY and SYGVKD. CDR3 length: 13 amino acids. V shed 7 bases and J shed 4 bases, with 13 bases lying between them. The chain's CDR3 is CAITGRGGTEAFF. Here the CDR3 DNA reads TGTGCCATCACGGGCAGGGGAGGCACTGAAGCTTTCTTT.

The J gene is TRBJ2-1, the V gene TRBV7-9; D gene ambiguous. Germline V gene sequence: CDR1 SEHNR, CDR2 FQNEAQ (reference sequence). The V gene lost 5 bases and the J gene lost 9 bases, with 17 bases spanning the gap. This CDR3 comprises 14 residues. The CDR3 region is CASSQTNRVGEQFF. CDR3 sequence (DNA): TGTGCCAGCAGCCAGACAAATAGGGTGGGTGAGCAGTTCTTC.

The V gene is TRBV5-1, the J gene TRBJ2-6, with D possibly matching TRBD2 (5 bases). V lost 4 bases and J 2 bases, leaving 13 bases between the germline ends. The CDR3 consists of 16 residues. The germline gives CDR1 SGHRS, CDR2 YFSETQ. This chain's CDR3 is CASSGSLSAGANVLTF. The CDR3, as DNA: TGCGCCAGCAGCGGTTCCCTTAGCGCTGGGGCCAACGTCCTGACTTTC.

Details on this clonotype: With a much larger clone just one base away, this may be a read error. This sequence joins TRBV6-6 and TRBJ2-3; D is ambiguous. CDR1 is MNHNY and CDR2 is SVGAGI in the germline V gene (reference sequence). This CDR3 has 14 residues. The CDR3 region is CASGISSRTDAQYF. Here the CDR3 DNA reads TGTGCCAGCGGAATTTCGAGCAGAACAGATGCGCAGTATTTT.

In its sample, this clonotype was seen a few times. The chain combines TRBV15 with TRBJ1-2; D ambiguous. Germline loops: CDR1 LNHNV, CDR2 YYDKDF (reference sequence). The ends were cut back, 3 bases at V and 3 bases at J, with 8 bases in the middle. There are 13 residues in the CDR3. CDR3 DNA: TGTGCCACCAGCAGCGGGGATGACTATGGCTACACCTTC. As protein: CATSSGDDYGYTF.

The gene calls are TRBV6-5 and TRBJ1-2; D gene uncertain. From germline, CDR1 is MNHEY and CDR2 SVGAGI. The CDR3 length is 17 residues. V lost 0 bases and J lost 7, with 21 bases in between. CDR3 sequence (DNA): TGTGCCAGCAGTTACTCCGGTTCGAAACACGCGATCGGTGGCTACACCTTC. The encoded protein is CASSYSGSKHAIGGYTF.

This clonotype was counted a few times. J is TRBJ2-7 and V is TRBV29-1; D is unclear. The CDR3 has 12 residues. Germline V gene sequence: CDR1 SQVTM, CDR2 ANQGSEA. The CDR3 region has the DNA TGCAGTGGCTCCGGCGACTCCTACGAGCAGTACTTC. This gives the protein CSGSGDSYEQYF.